This TCR beta chain was captured in a study of T cell responses to AZD1222 COVID-19 vaccine. Study-level results: Spike-spanning, vaccine-associated CD4 TCRs were dominant at 160-218 and 743-854. Seropositive AZD1222 recipients at baseline numbered only five or six. Donors in the cohort were predominantly white British and more often female, and clonal diversity was possibly underestimated.

Germline CDR1 and CDR2: SGDLS and YYNGEE. The CDR3 loop spans 18 amino acids. Trimming shortened V by 3 bases and J by 4 bases, and 23 bases separated the two germline ends. This table comes from immunoSEQ multiplex PCR, and its TCRdb copy is limited to in-frame clones, with some not included. The sample holds about 160,000 clones; approximately 92% are singletons and the top ten take 3% to 4%. A remark on this clone: As yet, its antigen is unknown.

The TCR comes from an adult who received the AZD1222 COVID-19 vaccine. The sequencing here drew on peripheral blood, taken 28 days after the second AZD1222 dose. The chain recombines TRBV9 with TRBJ1-3, with D tentatively TRBD1 (5 bases). The CDR3 bases are TGTGCCAGCAGCGCCTTGCCGGGACGTAGGATTTCAGGAAACACCATATATTTT. Residues: CASSALPGRRISGNTIYF.